The sequence of this T cell receptor (beta chain) was determined in a study of shared clonotypes between healthy human individuals. Study-wide results and caveats: Clonotype sharing among donors likely depends on sequencing depth. For naive CD4 cells, roughly 4.6% of clonotypes were shared across a handful of donors.

J was trimmed by 7 bases and V by 2 bases; bases with no gene match: 17. The CDR3 spans 19 residues. Germline loops: CDR1 SNHLY, CDR2 FYNNEI. Only in-frame clones appear in the TCRdb table, and some are missing; sequencing was by immunoSEQ multiplex PCR. The sample records some 2,400,000 clones, around 95% being singletons. Turning to this clone: As yet, its antigen is unknown.

Researchers partitioned CD4+ cells into CD45RA+ naive and CD45RA-negative memory subsets. The receptor's source is a man younger than 35 in good health. V gene TRBV2 combines with J gene TRBJ1-2, with TRBD1 identical over 12 bases. The sample was naive CD4+ T cells sorted from blood. Sample subset: CD45RA+ positively selected. CDR3 in amino acids: CASSELRTPPGQGAAGYTF. In DNA, the CDR3 is TGTGCCAGCAGTGAACTGAGGACCCCTCCGGGACAGGGGGCGGCTGGCTACACCTTC. The entire variable domain, with the rest obtained from reference TRBV2 and TRBJ1-2, is as follows: EPEVTQTPSHQVTQMGQEVILRCVPISNHLYFYWYRQILGQKVEFLVSFYNNEISEKSEIFDDQFSVERPDGSNFTLKIRSTKLEDSAMYFCASSELRTPPGQGAAGYTFGSGTRLTVV.